Detailed here is one T cell receptor (beta chain). Clones were sequenced by immunoSEQ multiplex PCR, and TCRdb holds only the in-frame ones, with some missing. Here the sample spans 98,000 or so clones, around three quarters being singletons. The sample belongs to a study of control samples from healthy donors and cancer patients. The ends were cut back, 4 bases at V and 1 base at J, with 6 bases in the middle. Germline values: CDR1 SGHTA, CDR2 FQGNSA. The CDR3 has 13 residues. The gene calls are TRBV7-2 and TRBJ2-3; possible D gene TRBD2, 5 bases. Sequencing used blood. This clonotype was sampled from a woman in her twenties or thirties in good health. This CDR3 reads CASSWRGTDTQYF. CDR3 sequence (DNA): TGTGCCAGCAGCTGGCGGGGCACAGATACGCAGTATTTT. Filled out from reference TRBV7-2 and TRBJ2-3, the complete variable domain reads GAGVSQSPSNKVTEKGKDVELRCDPISGHTALYWYRQSLGQGLEFLIYFQGNSAPDKSGLPSDRFSAERTGGSVSTLTIQRTQQEDSAVYLCASSWRGTDTQYFGPGTRLTVL.